This T cell receptor (beta chain) was recovered during a study of blood T cell repertoires in COVID-19. Turning to the study itself: Sites in the United States, Italy and Spain provided acute and convalescent COVID-19 samples. Sample material is recorded as cDNA or gDNA derived from T cells, B-cell-depleted T cells, or PBMCs.

The germline CDR1 and CDR2 sequences are MDHEN and SYDVKM. The V segment lost 6 bases and the J segment 0 bases; nucleotides outside the gene matches: 16. The length of the CDR3 is 19 residues. Original processing methods: How many nucleated cells were present was estimated from reference gene primer amplification. Method: immunoSEQ multiplex PCR; TCRdb's copy keeps in-frame clones and lacks some. Clone size and V and J calls were adopted from that table, with D and trimming inferred from the DNA. This table holds some 250,000 clones, approximately 85% found once. The chain recombines TRBV28 with TRBJ2-7; 11 bases map to TRBD2. The clonotype was recovered from an older man with acute or convalescent COVID-19. Sequencing used peripheral blood. The CDR3 region is CASSPPGLAGGPSSYEQYF. The CDR3 coding sequence is TGTGCCAGCAGCCCGCCGGGGCTAGCGGGGGGCCCAAGCTCCTACGAGCAGTACTTC.